The following is a T cell receptor beta chain sequence with its context. Its antigen is currently not known. No base quality values were provided; no much bigger clone lies one nucleotide off. The immunoSEQ Assay, a bias-controlled multiplex PCR, was used to amplify TCRbeta CDR3 regions from genomic DNA. The study's processing was this. Within the assay, amplification of reference gene primers was used to estimate how many nucleated cells each sample contained. To quantify the absolute abundance of each unique TCRbeta CDR3 rearrangement, sequence reads were collapsed and filtered. For each sample, productive Simpson clonality was calculated as the square root of Simpson's diversity index over productive rearrangements. TCRdb took this table from immuneACCESS and kept in-frame rearrangements with V and J called. Such tables lack part of the clones; where checked against another copy, unresolved V genes explain under half of the gap, and the rest is unexplained. V and J calls plus clone size are reproduced from that table; the DNA served to infer D and trimming. This sample has approximately 150,000 clones in its table, and around four fifths of those were observed once. 15% to 20% of the sample is held by the ten biggest clonotypes.

The CDR3 numbers 15 residues from cysteine through phenylalanine. Of the read, only the CDR3 DNA is kept; its 45 bases are in frame from base 1. Via the germline V gene, CDR1 is SGHRS and CDR2 YFSETQ. V loses 0 bases, J loses 0 bases, and the germline ends lie 7 bases apart. Samples from volunteer blood donors who had recovered from COVID-19 were contributed by a second Seattle source. Whole blood was collected in K2EDTA tubes by collaborating institutions according to the institutions' own protocols. Collaborator samples were shipped for TCRbeta analysis as frozen whole blood, isolated PBMCs, or DNA extracted from either sample type. The source of the sample is a study of blood T cell repertoires in COVID-19 (dated by TCRdb to about 2020). Study-wide context: Samples from collaborators originated in the United States, Italy and Spain and spanned both the acute and convalescent phases of COVID-19. Samples came from the ongoing ImmuneRACE study (first 160 participants) plus 1,254 subjects from 6 global collaborators. The repertoires were released in a freely available public database intended as a resource for research on the immune response to SARS-CoV-2. Deeply sampled blood TCRbeta repertoires from subjects exposed to, actively infected with, or recovered from COVID-19 were included in the dataset. A de-identified subject ID, COVID-19 status, age in years and sex were almost always included in the sample metadata. Where available, HLA class I and class II types were taken from metadata supplied by the sample provider and were not determined by assay-based typing. The material from the prospective study consisted of cDNA or gDNA derived from T cells, B-cell-depleted T cells, or PBMCs.

Study-wide findings and limitations: How much clinical and demographic metadata was included differed by source and by participant, and the metadata was provided uncurated.

This receptor was obtained from a woman in her 70s who had recovered from COVID-19. Here the chain combines TRBV5-1 and TRBJ1-3; the D gene is perhaps TRBD1, from 5 matching bases. Material: peripheral blood. The base sequence is TGCGCCAGCAGCTTGGCGGGGGTCTCTGGAAACACCATATATTTT. Protein translation: CASSLAGVSGNTIYF.